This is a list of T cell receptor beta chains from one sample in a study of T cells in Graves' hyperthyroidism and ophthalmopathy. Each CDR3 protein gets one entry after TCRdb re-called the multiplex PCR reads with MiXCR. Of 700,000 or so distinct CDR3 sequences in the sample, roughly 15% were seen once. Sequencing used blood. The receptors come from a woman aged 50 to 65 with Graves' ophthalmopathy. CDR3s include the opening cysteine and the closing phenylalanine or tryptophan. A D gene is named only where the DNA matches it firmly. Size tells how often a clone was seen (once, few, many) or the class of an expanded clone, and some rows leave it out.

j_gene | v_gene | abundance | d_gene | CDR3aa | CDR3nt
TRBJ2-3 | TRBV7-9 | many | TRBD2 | CASLNLAGNTDTQYF | TGTGCCAGTCTAAACCTAGCGGGAAACACAGATACGCAGTATTTT
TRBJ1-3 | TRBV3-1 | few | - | CASSLRSRTIYF | TGTGCCAGCAGCCTTAGATCCCGCACCATATATTTT
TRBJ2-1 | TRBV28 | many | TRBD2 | CASVELGLAGGGSYNEQFF | TGTGCCAGCGTGGAGCTGGGACTAGCGGGAGGAGGGTCCTACAATGAGCAGTTCTTC
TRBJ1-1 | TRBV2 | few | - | CASGRQGIDTEAFF | TGTGCCAGCGGGAGGCAAGGGATCGATACTGAAGCTTTCTTT
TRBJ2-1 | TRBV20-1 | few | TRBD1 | CSAREDRGHRSYNEQFF | TGCAGTGCTAGAGAGGACAGGGGGCATCGCTCCTACAATGAGCAGTTCTTC
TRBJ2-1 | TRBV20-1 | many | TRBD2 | CSVVLAGVGEQFF | TGCAGTGTCGTTCTAGCGGGAGTCGGCGAGCAGTTCTTC
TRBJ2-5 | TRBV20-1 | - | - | CSARETRPQETQYF | TGCAGTGCTAGAGAGACGCGTCCTCAAGAGACCCAGTACTTC
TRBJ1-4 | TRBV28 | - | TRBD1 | CASSPWTGANEKLFF | TGTGCCAGCAGTCCATGGACAGGGGCGAATGAAAAACTGTTTTTT
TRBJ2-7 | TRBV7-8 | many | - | CASSLGGPGLNAYEQYF | TGTGCCAGCAGCTTAGGGGGTCCGGGACTCAACGCCTACGAGCAGTACTTC
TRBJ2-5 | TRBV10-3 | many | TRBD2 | CAISENGGQETQYF | TGTGCCATCAGTGAAAACGGGGGGCAAGAGACCCAGTACTTC
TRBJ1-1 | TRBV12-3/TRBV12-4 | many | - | CASSLVSTGGTEAFF | TGTGCCAGCAGTTTAGTCAGCACAGGTGGCACTGAAGCTTTCTTT
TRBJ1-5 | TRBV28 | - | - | CASWGTLGRSFGQPQHF | TGTGCCAGCTGGGGAACTCTGGGGAGGAGTTTCGGTCAGCCCCAGCATTTT
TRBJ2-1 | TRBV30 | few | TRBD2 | CAWSVLLGGDNEQFF | TGTGCCTGGAGTGTACTCCTGGGGGGGGACAATGAGCAGTTCTTC
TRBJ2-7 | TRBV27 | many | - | CASSLLIDSQRTYEQYF | TGTGCCAGCAGTTTATTGATAGACTCTCAAAGGACCTACGAGCAGTACTTC
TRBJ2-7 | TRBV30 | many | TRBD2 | CAWSAVAGYEQYF | TGTGCCTGGAGTGCAGTAGCGGGCTACGAGCAGTACTTC
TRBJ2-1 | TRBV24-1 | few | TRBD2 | CATSERTRLESSYNEQFF | TGTGCCACCAGTGAGCGGACTAGATTAGAAAGCTCCTACAATGAGCAGTTCTTC
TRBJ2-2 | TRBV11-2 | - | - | CASSLRVAASTGELFF | TGTGCCAGCAGCTTACGAGTAGCGGCTTCCACCGGGGAGCTGTTTTTT
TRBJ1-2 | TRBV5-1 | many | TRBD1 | CASSTRTGPYGYTF | TGCGCCAGCAGCACCCGGACAGGTCCTTATGGCTACACCTTC
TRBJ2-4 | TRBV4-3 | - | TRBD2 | CASSQPFHLAGGLDIQYF | TGCGCCAGCAGCCAACCGTTCCACCTAGCGGGAGGGTTGGACATTCAGTACTTC
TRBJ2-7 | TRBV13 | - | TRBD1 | CASSGQESYEQYF | TGTGCCAGCAGCGGACAGGAGTCCTACGAGCAGTACTTC
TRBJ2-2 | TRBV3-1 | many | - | CASSQVTSGELFF | TGTGCCAGCAGCCAAGTTACATCGGGGGAGCTGTTTTTT
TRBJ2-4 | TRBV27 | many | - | CASSPYREGSIQYF | TGTGCCAGCAGTCCATACAGGGAAGGTAGCATTCAGTACTTC
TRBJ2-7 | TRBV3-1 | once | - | CASSQPGRWGDEQYF | TGTGCCAGCAGCCAACCCGGAAGGTGGGGGGACGAGCAGTACTTC
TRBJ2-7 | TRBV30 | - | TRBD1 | CAFQGAHEQYF | TGTGCCTTCCAGGGGGCCCACGAGCAGTACTTC
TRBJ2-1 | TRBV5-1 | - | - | CASSWGLQTYNEQFF | TGCGCCAGCAGCTGGGGTCTCCAAACCTACAATGAGCAGTTCTTC
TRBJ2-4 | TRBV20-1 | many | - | CSARDLGIAKNIQYF | TGCAGTGCTAGAGATCTAGGAATAGCCAAAAACATTCAGTACTTC
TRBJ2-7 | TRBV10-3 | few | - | CAISDRRGYEQYF | TGTGCCATCAGTGATCGCCGGGGCTACGAGCAGTACTTC
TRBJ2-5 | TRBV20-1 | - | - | CSARDLALQETQYF | TGCAGTGCTAGAGATTTAGCCTTACAAGAGACCCAGTACTTC
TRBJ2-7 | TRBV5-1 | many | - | CASSHGLASYEQYF | TGCGCCAGCAGCCACGGACTCGCCTCCTACGAGCAGTACTTC
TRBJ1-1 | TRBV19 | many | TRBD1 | CASSRQGWKTEAFF | TGTGCCAGTAGCCGACAGGGGTGGAAGACTGAAGCTTTCTTT
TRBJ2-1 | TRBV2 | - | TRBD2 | CASKLAGPYNEQFF | TGTGCCAGCAAGCTAGCGGGACCCTACAATGAGCAGTTCTTC
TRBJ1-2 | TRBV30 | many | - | CAWSVAPVGRGYTF | TGTGCCTGGAGTGTAGCCCCCGTAGGCAGAGGCTACACCTTC
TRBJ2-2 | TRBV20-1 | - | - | CSVSGRAPDTGELFF | TGCAGTGTGTCCGGAAGGGCCCCGGACACCGGGGAGCTGTTTTTT
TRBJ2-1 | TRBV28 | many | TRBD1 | CASSGYRGNEQFF | TGTGCCAGCAGCGGATACAGGGGCAATGAGCAGTTCTTC
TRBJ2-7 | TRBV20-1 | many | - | CSALKGAYEQYF | TGCAGTGCACTTAAAGGGGCCTACGAGCAGTACTTC
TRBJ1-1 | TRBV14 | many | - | CASSFGQSNTEAFF | TGTGCCAGCAGCTTTGGACAGTCGAACACTGAAGCTTTCTTT
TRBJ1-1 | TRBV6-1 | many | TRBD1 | CASSRRDRGGTEAFF | TGTGCCAGCAGTAGGAGGGACAGGGGAGGTACTGAAGCTTTCTTT
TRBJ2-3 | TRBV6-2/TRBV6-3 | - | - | CASIDREQSTDTQYF | TGTGCCAGCATTGACCGGGAGCAAAGCACAGATACGCAGTATTTT
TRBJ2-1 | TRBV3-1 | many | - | CASSPILAAYNEQFF | TGTGCCAGCAGCCCCATATTAGCGGCATACAATGAGCAGTTCTTC
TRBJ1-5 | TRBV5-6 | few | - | CASSWGQTGNQPQHF | TGTGCCAGCAGCTGGGGACAAACTGGGAATCAGCCCCAGCATTTT
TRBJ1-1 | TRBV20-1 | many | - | CSARLGGEAFF | TGCAGTGCTAGGTTAGGGGGTGAAGCTTTCTTT
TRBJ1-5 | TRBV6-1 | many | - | CASSENLLGNQPQHF | TGTGCCAGCAGCGAAAATCTTTTGGGAAATCAGCCCCAGCATTTT
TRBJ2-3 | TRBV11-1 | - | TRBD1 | CASSKGQGYTDTQYF | TGTGCCAGCAGCAAGGGACAGGGATACACAGATACGCAGTATTTT
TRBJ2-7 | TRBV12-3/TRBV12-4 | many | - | CASSPSWEQYF | TGTGCCAGCAGCCCATCGTGGGAGCAGTACTTC
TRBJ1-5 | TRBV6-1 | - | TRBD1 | CASKRWTGEINQPQHF | TGTGCCAGCAAACGATGGACAGGGGAAATCAATCAGCCCCAGCATTTT
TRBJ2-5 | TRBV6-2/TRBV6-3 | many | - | CASSYDLLPPVGQYF | TGTGCCAGCAGTTACGACTTGTTGCCGCCGGTTGGCCAGTACTTC
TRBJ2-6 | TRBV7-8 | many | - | CASSLLSDSSGANVLTF | TGTGCCAGCAGCTTATTATCGGACAGCTCTGGGGCCAACGTCCTGACTTTC
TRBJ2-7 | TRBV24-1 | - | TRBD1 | CATSDPGQGSYEQYF | TGTGCCACCAGTGACCCCGGACAGGGATCCTACGAGCAGTACTTC
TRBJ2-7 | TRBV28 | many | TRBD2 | CASSPPGGGTSGTYEQYF | TGTGCCAGCAGTCCGCCCGGGGGGGGGACTAGCGGGACCTACGAGCAGTACTTC
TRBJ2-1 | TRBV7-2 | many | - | CASSEPGHPLMNEQFF | TGTGCCAGCAGCGAACCGGGACATCCCTTAATGAATGAGCAGTTCTTC